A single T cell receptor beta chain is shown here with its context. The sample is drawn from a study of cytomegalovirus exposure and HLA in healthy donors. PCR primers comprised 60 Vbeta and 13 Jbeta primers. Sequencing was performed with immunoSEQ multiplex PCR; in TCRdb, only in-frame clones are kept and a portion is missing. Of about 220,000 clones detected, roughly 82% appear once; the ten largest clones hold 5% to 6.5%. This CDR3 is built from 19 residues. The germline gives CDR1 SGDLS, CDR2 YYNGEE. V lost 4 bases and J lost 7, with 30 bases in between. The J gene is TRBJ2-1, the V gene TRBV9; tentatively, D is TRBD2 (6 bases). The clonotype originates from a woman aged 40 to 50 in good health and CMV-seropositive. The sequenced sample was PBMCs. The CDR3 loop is CASSPEYSTSRENGNEQFF. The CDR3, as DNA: TGTGCCAGCAGCCCTGAGTACTCTACCTCTCGGGAGAATGGTAATGAGCAGTTCTTC. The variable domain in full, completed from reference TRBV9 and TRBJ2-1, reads DSGVTQTPKHLITATGQRVTLRCSPRSGDLSVYWYQQSLDQGLQFLIQYYNGEERAKGNILERFSAQQFPDLHSELNLSSLELGDSALYFCASSPEYSTSRENGNEQFFGPGTRLTVL.